Shown below are 19 T cell receptor beta chains from a single sample sequenced in a study of spatial heterogeneity in lung cancer. In TCRdb, the 5' RACE reads were re-called with MiXCR into one record per CDR3 protein. The sample consists of more than 9,000 distinct CDR3 sequences, more than 15% of them appearing once. The time point here: sample taken at primary tumor resection. Sequencing of whole RNA from tumor, nontumor lung or frozen PBMC involved no sorting. The sequenced sample was PBMCs, obtained at surgery. The receptors stem from a male donor with early-stage non-small cell lung cancer.

This clonotype was detected many times. The V and J genes are TRBV28 and TRBJ2-7; D tentatively reads TRBD1 or TRBD2 (6 bases each). V lost 3 bases, J lost 7 bases, and 13 bases lay in between. CDR3 size: 13 residues. Germline lookup yields CDR1 MDHEN and CDR2 SYDVKM. CDR3 nucleotide sequence: TGTGCCAGCAGTTTGACAGGAGGGGGGGAGCAGTACTTC. It is translated as CASSLTGGGEQYF.

The rearrangement uses TRBV28 and TRBJ2-3; 10 nucleotides align to TRBD2. The CDR3 length is 14 residues. Germline V CDR1 and CDR2: MDHEN, SYDVKM. V shed 5 bases, J shed 13 bases, and the junction held 12 bases outside the gene matches. The CDR3 sequence: CASSSWTSGGGEYF. CDR3 DNA sequence: TGTGCCAGCAGTAGTTGGACTAGCGGAGGTGGGGAGTATTTT.

Many counts were recorded for this clonotype. The chain uses TRBV20-1 and TRBJ2-2; 13 positions match TRBD2. This CDR3 region has 15 residues. Germline lookup yields CDR1 DFQATT and CDR2 SNEGSKA (reference sequence). The ends lost 6 bases at V and 8 bases at J; junction bases unmatched: 9. In DNA, the CDR3 is TGCAGTGCCTTGGGACTAGCGGGACCCAGGGGGGAGCTGTTTTTT. Amino acids: CSALGLAGPRGELFF.

In this sample, this clonotype turned up many times. The chain has TRBV7-3 and TRBJ2-2; 10 nucleotides agree with TRBD2. Germline CDR1 SGHTA, CDR2 FQGTGA. With 5 bases clipped from V and 1 base from J, the junction kept 4 bases outside the gene matches. This CDR3 has 16 residues. CDR3 coding DNA: TGTGCCAGCAGCCCTCGACTAGCGGGGAACACCGGGGAGCTGTTTTTT. Translating gives CASSPRLAGNTGELFF.

On this clonotype itself: One end of the junction fails to match germline, which may point to a read error. The chain has TRBV6-1 and TRBJ2-5, with TRBD1 matching over 7 bases. There are 14 residues in the CDR3. Looked up from germline, CDR1 is MNHNS and CDR2 is SASEGT. The CDR3 DNA is TGTGCCAGCGACACTTCGAGACAGGGAGAGACCCAGTGCTTC. Translating it yields CASDTSRQGETQCF.

There are many counts of this clonotype. The CDR3 here is CASSNGGLNTGELFF. The CDR3 DNA reads as TGTGCCAGCAGCAACGGCGGGCTGAACACCGGGGAGCTGTTTTTT. The chain has TRBV5-4 and TRBJ2-2; maybe TRBD2 (5 bases). Trimming removed 4 bases from V and 1 base from J, with 11 bases in between. CDR3 length equals 15 residues. The germline V gene encodes CDR1 SGHNT and CDR2 YYREEE (reference sequence).

By share, this clonotype counts as medium-sized. The chain uses TRBV7-3 and TRBJ1-1, with unresolved D. V lost 5 bases and J 5 bases, leaving 9 bases between the germline ends. The CDR3 runs to 12 residues. Germline CDR1 reads SGHTA; CDR2 reads FQGTGA. Here the CDR3 DNA reads TGTGCCAGCAGCACCGGAGGGACTGAAGCTTTCTTT. Its protein is CASSTGGTEAFF.

This sequence joins TRBV9 and TRBJ2-2; TRBD2 is a possible D gene (6 bases). The CDR3 is 15 amino acids. Trimming removed 0 bases from V and 7 bases from J, with 13 bases in between. CDR1 and CDR2 from the germline V gene are SGDLS and YYNGEE. The DNA of the CDR3 is TGTGCCAGCAGCGTAGCTTACGGGGGAGACGGGGAGCTGTTTTTT. Translated: CASSVAYGGDGELFF.

This clonotype was seen repeatedly, ten times or more. J is TRBJ1-5 and V is TRBV29-1; 7 bases are shared with TRBD1. The V and J ends lost 5 bases and 1 base, in that order; junction bases with no gene match: 5. The CDR3 sequence is 14 residues long. Germline lookup yields CDR1 SQVTM and CDR2 ANQGSEA. In DNA form, the CDR3 reads TGCAGCGTTTCAGGGGGGGGGAGCAATCAGCCCCAGCATTTT. It codes for CSVSGGGSNQPQHF.

This clonotype appeared a few times. The V gene is TRBV27, the J gene TRBJ2-2; TRBD1 is a possible D gene (5 bases). This CDR3 comprises 15 residues. Between the trimmed V and J ends, which lost 2 bases and 0 bases, there was a span of 7 bases. CDR1 and CDR2 (germline): MNHEY, SMNVEV (reference sequence). CDR3 DNA: TGTGCCAGCAGTTTAACAGGTTCGAACACCGGGGAGCTGTTTTTT. Residues: CASSLTGSNTGELFF.

V gene TRBV5-1 combines with J gene TRBJ1-6; D is ambiguous. The CDR3 runs to 15 residues. Germline CDR1 is SGHRS and CDR2 is YFSETQ. Trimming cost V 4 bases and J 7 bases, with 15 bases left between them. The CDR3 nucleotides read TGCGCCAGCAGCCCGAAGGAAGGTTCCAATTCACCCCTCCACTTT. Amino acid sequence: CASSPKEGSNSPLHF.

The chain has TRBV19 and TRBJ2-1; D possibly corresponds to TRBD2 (5 bases). With 5 bases removed from V and 4 bases from J, the gap between germline ends came to 12 bases. Germline V CDR1 and CDR2: LNHDA, SQIVND (reference sequence). The CDR3 has 14 residues. CDR3 residues: CASSSGENYNEQFF. CDR3 DNA sequence: TGTGCCAGTAGTTCCGGGGAGAATTACAATGAGCAGTTCTTC.

V and J are TRBV16 and TRBJ2-5, with 7 positions matching TRBD2. V lost 1 base, J lost 3 bases, and 8 bases stayed unmatched. Germline CDR1 and CDR2: KGHSY and FQNENV. The CDR3 runs 16 residues. The CDR3 DNA reads TGTGCCAGCAGCCAATGGAGGGAGGGCCGAAAAGAGACCCAGTACTTC. Translating gives CASSQWREGRKETQYF.

The chain uses TRBV29-1 and TRBJ1-3; a weak D match, TRBD1 (6 bases). Germline V gene sequence: CDR1 SQVTM, CDR2 ANQGSEA. The CDR3 is 16 residues long. V lost 4 bases, J lost 0 bases, and 16 bases lay in between. The CDR3 DNA reads as TGCAGCGTTGCGGGTCCGGGAGGGGGCTCTGGAAACACCATATATTTT. Translated: CSVAGPGGGSGNTIYF.

A few counts support this clonotype. V and J are TRBV2 and TRBJ1-5; D may be TRBD1 (6 bases). The germline gives CDR1 SNHLY, CDR2 FYNNEI. V was trimmed by 7 bases and J by 7 bases, leaving 14 bases between them. The CDR3 is 13 residues long. For the CDR3, the DNA is TGTGCCAGCACCCTACAGGGAGGCCAGCCCCAGCATTTT. Translated, it gives CASTLQGGQPQHF. The full variable domain, rest sourced from reference TRBV2 and TRBJ1-5, is EPEVTQTPSHQVTQMGQEVILRCVPISNHLYFYWYRQILGQKVEFLVSFYNNEISEKSEIFDDQFSVERPDGSNFTLKIRSTKLEDSAMYFCASTLQGGQPQHFGDGTRLSIL.

The rearrangement joins TRBV5-6 to TRBJ1-5, with D possibly being TRBD1 (6 bases). The CDR3 runs 15 residues. V gave up 4 bases and J gave up 2 bases, with 13 bases separating them. CDR1 and CDR2 from the germline V gene are SGHDT and YYEEEE. The CDR3 sequence is CASSRAGAGNQPQHF. Written as DNA, the CDR3 is TGTGCCAGCAGCCGCGCAGGGGCCGGCAATCAGCCCCAGCATTTT.

V is TRBV18 and J is TRBJ1-2, with D perhaps matching TRBD1 (5 bases). Germline V CDR1 and CDR2: KGHSH, LQKENI. V was pared by 3 bases and J by 8 bases, with 10 bases between. This CDR3 region has 12 residues. DNA of the CDR3: TGTGCCAGCTCACCTTCCCAGGGAGGCTACACCTTC. It translates to CASSPSQGGYTF.

The V gene is TRBV20-1, the J gene TRBJ2-7; tentatively, D is TRBD1 or TRBD2 (5 bases each). The CDR3 runs 17 residues. Germline V CDR1 and CDR2: DFQATT, SNEGSKA (reference sequence). With 5 bases removed from V and 3 bases from J, the gap between germline ends came to 26 bases. CDR3 DNA sequence: TGCAGTGCTCGGCTGGCCCTCCGGGGCAGAACCTTCTACGAGCAGTACTTC. Residues: CSARLALRGRTFYEQYF.

The chain joins TRBV28 to TRBJ2-7; D call uncertain. V was shortened by 8 bases and J by 6 bases, with 20 bases between the two germline ends. Germline CDR1 and CDR2: MDHEN and SYDVKM. There are 14 residues in the CDR3. CDR3 nucleotides: TGTGCCAGCTCACCCCCGGTCCCTCGCGCCGAGCAGTACTTC. It translates to CASSPPVPRAEQYF.